What follows is one TCR beta chain and its context. The antigen is undetermined. This CDR3 contains 18 residues. V was clipped by 0 bases and J by 1 base; unmatched bases: 12. From germline, CDR1 is SGHRS and CDR2 YFSETQ. This specimen belongs to a study of cytomegalovirus exposure and HLA in healthy donors. Whole-study results and caveats: Several V segments, TRBV6-2 and TRBV6-3 among them, could not be told apart and were dropped. The study listed 164 cytomegalovirus-associated TCR beta chains. Later analysis suggested most CMV-associated TCR beta chains were HLA-restricted.

The study ran its PCR with 60 Vbeta and 13 Jbeta primers. Sequenced by immunoSEQ multiplex PCR; TCRdb stores in-frame clones only, minus some. The repertoire holds 140,000 to 150,000 clones, roughly 80% seen once, with 4.5% in the top ten. Sample: PBMCs. The TCR originated in a man between 35 and 55 years old in good health and CMV-seronegative. The chain combines TRBV5-1 with TRBJ1-1; the match to TRBD1 covers 7 bases. In DNA, the CDR3 is TGCGCCAGCAGCTTGGAGCCCCGTTTCAGGGGGGAGAACACTGAAGCTTTCTTT. It is translated as CASSLEPRFRGENTEAFF. Full variable domain (remainder filled in from reference TRBV5-1 and TRBJ1-1): KAGVTQTPRYLIKTRGQQVTLSCSPISGHRSVSWYQQTPGQGLQFLFEYFSETQRNKGNFPGRFSGRQFSNSRSEMNVSTLELGDSALYLCASSLEPRFRGENTEAFFGQGTRLTVV.